This T cell receptor (beta chain) appears in the sequencing data of a study of blood T cell repertoires in COVID-19. Looking at the study overall: The samples span acute and convalescent COVID-19 from the United States, Italy and Spain.

Assay used: immunoSEQ multiplex PCR; TCRdb lists only in-frame clones, some missing. The table lists 200,000 to 250,000 clones, just over 90% of them singletons. Participants' reported clinical history set cohort assignment. Two negative PCRs, clearance, or symptom resolution had been documented for recovered Cohort 3 donors. The V end was cut by 4 bases, the J end by 3 bases, with 12 bases between. Germline V gives CDR1 MDHEN, CDR2 SYDVKM. This CDR3 region has 14 residues. This clone has only one observation. This clonotype was sampled from a woman aged 18-30 years who had recovered from COVID-19. Sequenced sample: PBMCs or T cells enriched from blood (not recorded which). The chain has TRBV28 and TRBJ1-2; D might be TRBD1 (6 bases). CDR3 coding DNA: TGTGCCAGCAGTTCCCCGAGGGGGTACTATGGCTACACCTTC. This gives the protein CASSSPRGYYGYTF.